The entry that follows covers one T cell receptor (beta chain) sequence. Its antigen is still unknown. Cultured CD4+ T cell DNA underwent sequencing with the Oncomine TCR Beta short-read assay. TCRdb itself ran the PCR reads through MiXCR, one entry per CDR3 protein. The table records about 11,000 distinct CDR3 sequences, roughly 50% of them present only once. These data originate in a study of vaccination and CD4 T cells after COVID-19. Treatment specified: approximately 10-day PBMC culture with coronavirus spike peptide pools or control peptides (ViraFEST assay). The sequencing sample was made of CD4+ T cells from blood, cultured in vitro. This receptor was obtained from a human donor who had recovered from COVID-19.

CDR3 coding DNA: TGTGCCAGCAGCTTAATCGGGCCAAGCCTCCCCACAGATACGCAGTATTTT. It yields the protein CASSLIGPSLPTDTQYF. The chain has TRBV7-6 and TRBJ2-3; D call uncertain. V was pared by 2 bases and J by 2 bases, with 17 bases between. This CDR3 comprises 17 residues. Germline CDR1 is SGHVS and CDR2 is FNYEAQ.